The 2 T cell receptor beta chains presented below share a single source sample, sequenced in a study of OX40 agonist ivuxolimab in advanced cancers. Sequencing used immunoSEQ multiplex PCR; TCRdb keeps in-frame clones, though not all of them. This table has over 35,000 clones, 80% to 90% appearing once. Sequencing was performed on CD4+ or CD8+ T cells sorted from blood, taken in a trial of the OX40 agonist ivuxolimab. The receptors derive from an adult with an advanced solid tumor such as melanoma, head and neck, liver or kidney cancer.

This clone was recorded only once. The V and J genes are TRBV30 and TRBJ2-3, with a possible D match to TRBD2 (5 bases). The CDR3 totals 15 residues. Between the trimmed V and J ends, which lost 1 base and 0 bases, there was a span of 11 bases. Germline V gene sequence: CDR1 GTSNPN, CDR2 SVGIG (reference sequence). CDR3 nucleotide sequence: TGTGCCTGGAGTGCCCAGCGGAGTAGCACAGATACGCAGTATTTT. Residues: CAWSAQRSSTDTQYF. The full variable domain, in which reference TRBV30 and TRBJ2-3 provide the parts outside the CDR3, is SQTIHQWPATLVQPVGSPLSLECTVEGTSNPNLYWYRQAAGRGLQLLFYSVGIGQISSEVPQNLSASRPQDRQFILSSKKLLLSDSGFYLCAWSAQRSSTDTQYFGPGTRLTVL.

The chain is built from TRBV6-1 and TRBJ2-7; 7 bases are a match to TRBD1. The germline V gene has CDR1 MNHNS and CDR2 SASEGT. The CDR3 has 13 residues. Trimming cost V 6 bases and J 3 bases; bases outside gene matches: 5. CDR3 amino acids: CASSIHRGYEQYF. In DNA form, the CDR3 reads TGTGCCAGCAGCATACACAGGGGCTACGAGCAGTACTTC.